This T cell receptor (beta chain) was recovered during a study of shared clonotypes between healthy human individuals. Overall study findings and caveats: Shared clonotypes across all four donors exceeded non-shared ones in generation probability. There were few donors, and this limited the genetic and exposure-history diversity represented.

This CDR3 is 16 amino acids long. Deletions cut 2 bases from V and 2 bases from J, with 15 bases between. The V gene's germline CDR1 is SGHVS and CDR2 FQNEAQ. Produced via immunoSEQ multiplex PCR; TCRdb's table is partial and in-frame only. The repertoire holds hundreds of thousands of clones, around 67% seen once, with about 1.7% in the top ten. On this clone: Its antigen is not known.

Input material: memory CD4+ T cells sorted from blood. Specified subset: CD45RA-negative fraction. This TCR derives from a woman aged 25 to 39 in good health. V is TRBV7-8 and J is TRBJ1-1; D may be TRBD1 (5 bases). The CDR3 coding sequence is TGTGCCAGCAGCTTAATCCCAGGGACGATAAACACTGAAGCTTTCTTT. It translates to CASSLIPGTINTEAFF.